The next 2 T cell receptor beta chains were all read from a single sample in a study of CD8 T cell repertoires and HIV-1 epitope variants. TCRdb's copy holds only in-frame clones and misses some; the assay was immunoSEQ multiplex PCR. The table lists 3,000 or so clones, approximately 76% of them singletons. Antigens of these TCRs are unknown. The sample taken for sequencing was cultured CD8+ T cells derived from PBMCs. The receptor source for this set is a male donor with HIV.

This clone occurred once. The J gene is TRBJ2-5, the V gene TRBV5-5; no clear D gene. Germline V gene lookup returns CDR1 SGHKS and CDR2 YYEKEE (reference sequence). V shed 0 bases and J shed 2 bases, with 5 bases lying between them. The CDR3 extends over 13 amino acids. This CDR3 is CASSLEGQETQYF. The CDR3 DNA reads TGTGCCAGCAGCTTGGAAGGACAAGAGACCCAGTACTTC.

The chain recombines TRBV9 with TRBJ2-1, with D possibly matching TRBD2 (5 bases). Germline V CDR1 and CDR2: SGDLS, YYNGEE. V dropped 0 bases and J dropped 8 bases, with 21 bases sitting between them. CDR3 length equals 17 residues. The CDR3 coding sequence is TGTGCCAGCAGCGTAGGGGGAGCCGCGGGCCCTGGAGATGAGCAGTTCTTC. It yields the protein CASSVGGAAGPGDEQFF.